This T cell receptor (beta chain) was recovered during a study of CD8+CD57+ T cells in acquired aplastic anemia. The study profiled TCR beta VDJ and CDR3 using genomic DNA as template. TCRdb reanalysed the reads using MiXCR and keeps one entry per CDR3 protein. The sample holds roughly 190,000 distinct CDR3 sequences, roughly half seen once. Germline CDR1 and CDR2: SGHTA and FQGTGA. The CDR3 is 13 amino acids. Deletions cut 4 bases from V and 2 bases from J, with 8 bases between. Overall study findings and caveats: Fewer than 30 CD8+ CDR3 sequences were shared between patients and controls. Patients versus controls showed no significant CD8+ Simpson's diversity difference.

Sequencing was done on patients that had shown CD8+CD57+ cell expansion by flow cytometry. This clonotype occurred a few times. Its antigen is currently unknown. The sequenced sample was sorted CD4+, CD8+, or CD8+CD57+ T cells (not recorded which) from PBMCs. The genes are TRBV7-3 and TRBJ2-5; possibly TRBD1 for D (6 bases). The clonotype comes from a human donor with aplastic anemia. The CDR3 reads CASSWDTQETQYF. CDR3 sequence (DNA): TGTGCCAGCAGCTGGGACACACAAGAGACCCAGTACTTC.